This TCR beta chain stems from a study of identical twins. V was pared by 10 bases and J by 7 bases, with 13 bases of the junction left unmatched. Germline CDR1 reads SEHNR; CDR2 reads FQNEAQ (reference sequence). CDR3 length: 13 residues. It was template switching that added a universal primer site, and there were unique molecular identifiers on the cDNA. TCRdb re-called the 5' RACE reads through MiXCR, storing one row per CDR3 protein. The table includes hundreds of thousands of distinct CDR3 sequences, just over 7% detected once. The sample also formed part of further work on yellow fever vaccine responses in identical twins.

The TCR was taken from a woman under 30 in good health. The sequenced material came from PBMCs. The chain links TRBV7-9 to TRBJ2-7; 7 bases agree with TRBD1. CDR3 nucleotides: TGTGCCACCCGGACAGGACTTATTGGGGAGCAGTACTTC. Its protein is CATRTGLIGEQYF.